This TCR beta chain was sequenced for a study of pediatric ulcerative colitis. Study-wide findings and caveats: All ulcerative colitis patients, but no controls, carried a couple of rectal clonotypes.

The assay was run at survey level. Profiled with immunoSEQ multiplex PCR; TCRdb holds only in-frame clones, not every one. The top ten clones hold approximately 3.5% of a sample with tens of thousands of clones, roughly nine tenths of them seen once. Germline-derived CDR1 and CDR2 are ENHRY and SYGVKD. CDR3 length: 14 residues. The J segment lost 10 bases and the V segment lost 4 bases, leaving 6 bases of the junction unmatched. About this clone itself: Its matching antigen is unknown.

The sample was blood. The clonotype originates from a boy between 10 and 17 years old with severe ulcerative colitis. The V gene is TRBV10-3, the J gene TRBJ2-1, with 11 positions matching TRBD2. For the CDR3, the DNA is TGTGCCATCAGTGGGGAGGCTAGCGGGAGGGAGCAGTTCTTC. This sequence encodes CAISGEASGREQFF.